This TCR beta chain was captured in a study of EBV T-cell therapy then PD-1 blockade in nasopharyngeal carcinoma. The method was immunoSEQ multiplex PCR; TCRdb's version includes in-frame clones alone and lacks a portion of them. The table shows around 22,000 clones, with 70% to 85% occurring only once. This clone was observed once. The antigen remains unidentified. The treatment was: AdE1-LMPpoly-expanded autologous EBV-specific T-cell therapy followed by anti-PD-1 nivolumab. The receptor was isolated from a man aged 40-55 years with nasopharyngeal carcinoma. The specimen was CD8+ T cells from blood, collected at day -245 from a patient whose treatment included autologous EBV-specific T cells and nivolumab.

The CDR3 sequence: CASNGGGASYEQYF. In DNA, the CDR3 is TGTGCCAGCAACGGGGGCGGCGCCTCCTACGAGCAGTACTTC. The V and J genes are TRBV9 and TRBJ2-7; perhaps D is TRBD1 or TRBD2 (6 bases each). V was shortened by 6 bases and J by 0 bases, with 13 bases between the two germline ends. Germline CDR1 is SGDLS and CDR2 is YYNGEE. The CDR3 extends over 14 amino acids.